These T cell receptor beta chains were read from a single sample in a study of molecular identifiers for immune sequencing clone quantification. One entry per CDR3 protein, called by TCRdb with MiXCR from the PCR reads. Counted here are over 90,000 distinct CDR3 sequences, around 30% occurring once; the ten biggest clones make up 9.5% to 10%. Input material: naive CD8+ T cells from blood, with Jurkat cell RNA spiked in. These receptors all come from a human donor in good health. Some libraries in this study had Jurkat cell RNA spiked in. CDR3s include the opening cysteine and the closing phenylalanine or tryptophan. A D gene is named only where the DNA matches it firmly. Expanded clones get a size class; other rows say once, few or many, or leave the size out.

j_call v_call clone_size d_call cdr3_aa cdr3_nt
TRBJ2-5 TRBV29-1 many TRBD1 CSAPTGGETQYF TGCAGCGCACCAACAGGGGGAGAGACCCAGTACTTC
TRBJ2-7 TRBV5-1 many TRBD2 CASSLIGGSSYEQYF TGCGCCAGCAGCTTAATCGGCGGGAGCTCCTACGAGCAGTACTTC
TRBJ2-3 TRBV9 many - CASSPPERPDTQYF TGTGCCAGCAGCCCCCCCGAGCGGCCAGATACGCAGTATTTT
TRBJ2-7 TRBV19 - TRBD1 CASSPSGTGLGEQYF TGTGCCAGTAGCCCTTCCGGGACAGGGCTTGGCGAGCAGTACTTC
TRBJ2-2 TRBV12-3/TRBV12-4 - - CASSLETSRELFF TGTGCCAGCAGTTTAGAAACTAGCCGGGAGCTGTTTTTT
TRBJ2-7 TRBV13 - TRBD2 CASSLRTSGSHEQYF TGTGCCAGCAGCCTTAGGACTAGCGGCTCCCACGAGCAGTACTTC
TRBJ2-1 TRBV7-2 - - CASSLVGGGSGDYNEQFF TGTGCCAGCAGCTTAGTAGGCGGAGGTAGCGGAGACTACAATGAGCAGTTCTTC
TRBJ2-2 TRBV4-3 - - CASSQPGPHGPGELYF TGCGCCAGCAGCCAACCTGGTCCCCATGGTCCCGGGGAGCTGTATTTT
TRBJ1-1 TRBV20-1 - - CSARDWVGSATEAFF TGCAGTGCTAGAGATTGGGTGGGGAGCGCCACTGAAGCTTTCTTT
TRBJ2-4 TRBV12-3/TRBV12-4 - TRBD2 CASSSGTSLNIQYF TGTGCCAGCAGCTCCGGGACTAGTTTGAACATTCAGTACTTC
TRBJ1-1 TRBV7-9 many - CASSSSYEAFF TGTGCCAGCAGCTCCTCCTATGAAGCTTTCTTT
TRBJ1-4 TRBV3-1 - - CASSQDVETTQAAIEKLFF TGTGCCAGCAGCCAAGATGTTGAGACAACTCAAGCAGCTATTGAAAAACTGTTTTTT
TRBJ2-7 TRBV6-6 many TRBD2 CASSNVLAGALEQYF TGTGCCAGCAGTAACGTCCTAGCGGGAGCACTCGAGCAGTACTTC
TRBJ2-7 TRBV11-2 - - CASSLVKGEQYF TGTGCCAGCAGCTTAGTTAAGGGCGAGCAGTACTTC
TRBJ2-2 TRBV29-1 few - CGVGETLENTGELFF TGCGGGGTGGGCGAGACGCTGGAGAACACCGGGGAGCTGTTTTTT
TRBJ2-2 TRBV5-6 - - CASSLRTDPNTGELFF TGTGCCAGCAGCTTGAGGACAGATCCGAACACCGGGGAGCTGTTTTTT
TRBJ1-1 TRBV10-3 many TRBD1 CAISESGQGVAFF TGTGCCATCAGTGAGTCGGGACAGGGCGTAGCTTTCTTT
TRBJ2-7 TRBV5-1 - TRBD1 CASSLGQGPKLYF TGCGCCAGCAGCTTGGGACAGGGGCCCAAGCTTTACTTC
TRBJ2-1 TRBV24-1 - - CATSDLERSSYNEQFF TGTGCCACCAGTGATTTGGAGCGCAGCTCCTACAATGAGCAGTTCTTC
TRBJ2-4 TRBV28 few - CASSPRGGFATRNIQYF TGTGCCAGCAGTCCAAGGGGGGGATTCGCGACAAGAAACATTCAGTACTTC
TRBJ1-1 TRBV4-1 - - CASSQTGTSRINTEAFF TGCGCCAGCAGCCAAACCGGGACATCTAGAATAAACACTGAAGCTTTCTTT
TRBJ2-2 TRBV10-3 - TRBD1 CAISESGGQENTGELFF TGTGCCATCAGTGAGTCAGGGGGACAGGAGAACACCGGGGAGCTGTTTTTT
TRBJ1-1 TRBV28 few - CASSPLPSTGINEAFF TGTGCCAGCAGTCCCCTCCCGAGTACAGGGATAAATGAAGCTTTCTTT
TRBJ1-1 TRBV9 - TRBD1 CASSPYPGQGNTEAFF TGTGCCAGCAGCCCATATCCGGGACAGGGGAACACTGAAGCTTTCTTT
TRBJ2-5 TRBV5-8 many - CASSEGGETQYF TGTGCCAGCAGCGAGGGCGGCGAGACCCAGTACTTC
TRBJ2-7 TRBV27 - - CASSFQGSYEQYF TGTGCCAGCAGCTTCCAGGGGAGTTACGAGCAGTACTTC
TRBJ2-3 TRBV7-9 many TRBD1 CASSTGQGSTDTQYF TGTGCCAGCAGCACTGGACAGGGAAGCACAGATACGCAGTATTTT
TRBJ2-1 TRBV7-8 - - CASSSLDEQFF TGTGCCAGCAGCTCCCTAGATGAGCAGTTCTTC
TRBJ2-7 TRBV28 many - CASSSPREDQQYF TGTGCCAGCTCCTCGCCGAGGGAAGATCAGCAGTACTTC
TRBJ2-7 TRBV7-2 many - CASSPTWGYEQYF TGTGCCAGCAGCCCGACCTGGGGATACGAGCAGTACTTC
TRBJ2-2 TRBV5-1 few - CASISAGELFF TGCGCCAGTATATCGGCCGGGGAGCTGTTTTTT
TRBJ2-7 TRBV20-1 - - CSAREKPATGHPTYEQYF TGCAGTGCTAGAGAAAAACCCGCCACGGGACATCCTACCTACGAGCAGTACTTC
TRBJ2-7 TRBV2 large - CASMELARGEQYF TGTGCCAGCATGGAACTAGCCCGGGGGGAGCAGTACTTC
TRBJ2-1 TRBV7-3 - - CASSLFGEQIF TGTGCCAGCAGCCTCTTTGGAGAGCAGATCTTC
TRBJ2-7 TRBV12-3/TRBV12-4 - TRBD1 CASKPGQGRYKQYF TGTGCCAGCAAGCCGGGACAGGGCAGATACAAGCAGTACTTC
TRBJ1-1 TRBV4-2 - - CASSQDLGVRTEAFF TGTGCCAGCAGCCAAGATCTGGGGGTTCGCACTGAAGCTTTCTTT
TRBJ2-7 TRBV3-2 - - CASGQDWRPYEQYF TGTGCCAGCGGCCAAGACTGGAGGCCTTACGAGCAGTACTTC
TRBJ2-1 TRBV7-9 few TRBD1 CASSWETGTGYNNEQFF TGTGCCAGCAGCTGGGAAACCGGGACAGGGTACAACAATGAGCAGTTCTTC
TRBJ1-5 TRBV7-9 many - CASSSLGQPQHF TGTGCCAGCAGCTCCCTAGGTCAGCCCCAGCATTTT
TRBJ1-5 TRBV12-3/TRBV12-4 many - CASSPTDSNQPQHF TGTGCCAGCAGTCCCACAGATAGCAATCAGCCCCAGCATTTT
TRBJ2-6 TRBV7-8 many - CASFFPGANVLTF TGTGCCAGCTTCTTCCCTGGGGCCAACGTCCTGACTTTC
TRBJ2-2 TRBV20-1 few TRBD2 CSARDLAGGTGELFF TGCAGTGCTAGAGATTTAGCGGGAGGGACCGGGGAGCTGTTTTTT
TRBJ2-7 TRBV10-3 - TRBD2 CAISEPSGRAVYEEYF TGTGCCATCAGTGAGCCGAGCGGGAGGGCCGTTTACGAGGAGTACTTC
TRBJ2-1 TRBV4-3 - - CSSSQEGPEEFHEQFF TGCTCCAGCAGCCAAGAAGGGCCGGAGGAATTCCATGAGCAGTTCTTC
TRBJ1-1 TRBV29-1 few - CSVEDRGTEAFF TGCAGCGTTGAAGATCGTGGGACTGAAGCTTTCTTT